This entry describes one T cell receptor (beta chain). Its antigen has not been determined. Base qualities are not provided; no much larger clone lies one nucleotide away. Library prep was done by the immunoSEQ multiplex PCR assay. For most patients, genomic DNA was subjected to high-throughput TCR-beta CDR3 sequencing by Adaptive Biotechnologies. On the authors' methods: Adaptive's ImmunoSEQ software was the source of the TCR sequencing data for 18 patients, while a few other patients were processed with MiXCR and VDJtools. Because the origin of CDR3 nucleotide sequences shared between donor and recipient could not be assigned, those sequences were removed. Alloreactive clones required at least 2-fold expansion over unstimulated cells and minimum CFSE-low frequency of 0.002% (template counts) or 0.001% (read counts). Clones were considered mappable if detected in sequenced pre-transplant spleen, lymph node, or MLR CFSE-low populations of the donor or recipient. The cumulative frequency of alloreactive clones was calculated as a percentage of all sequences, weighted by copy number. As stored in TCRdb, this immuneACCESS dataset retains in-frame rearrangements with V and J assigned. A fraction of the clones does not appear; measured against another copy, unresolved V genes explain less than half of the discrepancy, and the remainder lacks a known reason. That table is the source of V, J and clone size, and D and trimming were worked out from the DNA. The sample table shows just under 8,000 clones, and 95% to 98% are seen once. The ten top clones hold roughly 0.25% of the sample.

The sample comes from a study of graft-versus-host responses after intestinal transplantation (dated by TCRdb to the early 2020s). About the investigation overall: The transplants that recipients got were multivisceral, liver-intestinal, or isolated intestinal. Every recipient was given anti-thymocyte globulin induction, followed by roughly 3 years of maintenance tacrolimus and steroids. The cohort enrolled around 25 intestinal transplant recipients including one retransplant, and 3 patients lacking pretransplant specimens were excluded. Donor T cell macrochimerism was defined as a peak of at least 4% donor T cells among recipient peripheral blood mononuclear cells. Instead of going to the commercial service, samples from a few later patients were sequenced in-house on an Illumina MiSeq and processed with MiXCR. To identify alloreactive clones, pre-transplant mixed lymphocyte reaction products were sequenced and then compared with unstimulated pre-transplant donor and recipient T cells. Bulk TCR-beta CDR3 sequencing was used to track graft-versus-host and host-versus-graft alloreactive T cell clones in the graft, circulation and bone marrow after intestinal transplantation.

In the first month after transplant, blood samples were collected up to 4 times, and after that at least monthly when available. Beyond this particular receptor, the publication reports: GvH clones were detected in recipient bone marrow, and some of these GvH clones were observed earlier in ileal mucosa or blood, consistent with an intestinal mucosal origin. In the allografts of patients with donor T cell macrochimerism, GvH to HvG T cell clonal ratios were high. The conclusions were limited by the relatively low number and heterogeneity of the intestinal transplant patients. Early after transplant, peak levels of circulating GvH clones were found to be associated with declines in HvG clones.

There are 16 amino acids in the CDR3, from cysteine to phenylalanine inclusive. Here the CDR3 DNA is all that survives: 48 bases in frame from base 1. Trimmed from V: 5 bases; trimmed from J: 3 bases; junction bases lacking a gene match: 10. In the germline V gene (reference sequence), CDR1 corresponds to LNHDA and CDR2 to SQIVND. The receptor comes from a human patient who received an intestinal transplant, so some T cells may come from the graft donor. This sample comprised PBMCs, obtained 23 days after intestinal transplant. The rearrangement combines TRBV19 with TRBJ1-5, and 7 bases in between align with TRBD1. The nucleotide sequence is TGTGCCAGTAGTGGTAGGAGACAGGGCTCCAATCAGCCCCAGCATTTT. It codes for CASSGRRQGSNQPQHF.